This T cell receptor beta chain derives from a study of T cells in narcolepsy. Overall study: Patients with NT1 or NT2 and healthy control donors were enrolled.

The study, taken as a whole, reports: Blood of same and different patients, but not healthy controls, reportedly held recurring autoreactive clonotypes. Comparing one patient's CSF and blood CD4+ clonotypes highlighted HCRT- and TRIB2-specific autoreactive clonotypes. In some patient and control memory CD4+ samples, autoreactive clones were absent.

The trim removed 9 bases at V and 1 base at J, leaving 13 bases unmatched. Germline V lookup: CDR1 MDHEN, CDR2 SYDVKM. The CDR3 spans 17 residues. This clone was detected only once. The antigen is undetermined. The data were produced by immunoSEQ multiplex PCR, yet TCRdb's version contains in-frame clones alone and is incomplete. The table lists about 31,000 clones, about three quarters of them singletons. Sequenced sample: CD45RA- memory CD4+ T cells from PBMCs. This receptor was taken from a human donor with narcolepsy. The rearrangement joins TRBV28 to TRBJ2-2; 8 nucleotides line up with TRBD1. The CDR3 coding sequence is TGTGCCAGTACACGGGACAGGCCCATTATGAACACCGGGGAGCTGTTTTTT. Translation gives CASTRDRPIMNTGELFF.